The next 21 T cell receptor beta chains were all read from a single sample in a study of shared clonotypes between healthy human individuals. Assay used: immunoSEQ multiplex PCR; TCRdb lists only in-frame clones, some missing. Counted here are some 490,000 clones, around four fifths occurring once; the ten biggest clones make up 12%. Material: PBMCs. These receptors were collected from a woman aged 40 to 49 in good health. Some clones in this sample may be carry-over from other donors' samples.

V gene TRBV5-5 combines with J gene TRBJ1-5, with D unresolved. The V end was cut by 0 bases, the J end by 1 base, with 14 bases between. Germline V CDR1 and CDR2: SGHKS, YYEKEE (reference sequence). The CDR3 is 17 residues long. CDR3 nucleotide sequence: TGTGCCAGCAGCTTGGTCGGTGGGCAGCAGAGCAATCAGCCCCAGCATTTT. It is translated as CASSLVGGQQSNQPQHF.

For this clone: Given a far larger clone just one base away, this is likely a sequencing read error. The chain recombines TRBV30 with TRBJ2-6, with D possibly TRBD1 on 5 matching bases. The germline CDR1 and CDR2 sequences are GTSNPN and SVGIG (reference sequence). The CDR3 is made up of 18 amino acids. With 1 base removed from V and 0 bases from J, the gap between germline ends came to 16 bases. CDR3 bases: TGTGCCTGGAGTGCAGACCAGGGTTCATACTCTGGGGCCAACGTCCTGACTTTC. It codes for CAWSADQGSYSGANVLTF.

The genes are TRBV29-1 and TRBJ2-1; tentative D call: TRBD1 (6 bases). Germline CDR1 and CDR2: SQVTM and ANQGSEA. CDR3 length: 13 residues. V lost 7 bases, J lost 7 bases, and 17 bases lay in between. The CDR3 region is CSGGLLGRNEQFF. The DNA for the CDR3 is TGCAGCGGGGGGCTGCTAGGGCGGAATGAGCAGTTCTTC.

The chain has TRBV6-1 and TRBJ2-2; 12 bases align to TRBD2. Losses at the gene ends were 3 bases for V and 6 bases for J; bases not matched to a gene: 5. The CDR3 is 16 amino acids. CDR1 MNHNS and CDR2 SASEGT come from the germline V gene. The DNA for the CDR3 is TGTGCCAGCAGTGATGTGGGACTAGCGGGTGCCGGGGAGCTGTTTTTT. Translating gives CASSDVGLAGAGELFF.

This sequence joins TRBV7-3 and TRBJ2-1, with unresolved D. The CDR3 loop spans 13 amino acids. With 4 bases removed from V and 6 bases from J, the gap between germline ends came to 10 bases. CDR1 is SGHTA and CDR2 is FQGTGA in the germline V gene. The CDR3 coding sequence is TGTGCCAGCAGCTGGGCAACTACCAATGAGCAGTTCTTC. This gives the protein CASSWATTNEQFF.

This clone has more than one count but fewer than ten. The genes are TRBV6-4 and TRBJ2-1; D remains ambiguous. CDR1 is MRHNA and CDR2 is SNTAGT in the germline V gene. V was clipped by 2 bases and J by 10 bases, with 12 bases between them. The CDR3 extends over 13 amino acids. CDR3 residues: CASSDAQEREQFF. The CDR3 DNA reads as TGTGCCAGCAGTGACGCTCAGGAGAGGGAGCAGTTCTTC.

The chain has TRBV28 and TRBJ1-3; no definite D call. The germline V gene encodes CDR1 MDHEN and CDR2 SYDVKM. This CDR3 is 13 amino acids long. V dropped 5 bases and J dropped 5 bases, with 10 bases sitting between them. CDR3 nucleotide sequence: TGTGCCAGCAGTGAAGGCCAGAGAAACACCATATATTTT. Residues: CASSEGQRNTIYF.

V is TRBV18 and J is TRBJ2-1; D is unclear. The CDR3 length is 15 residues. The V gene's germline CDR1 is KGHSH and CDR2 LQKENI. V was shortened by 2 bases and J by 1 base, with 9 bases between the two germline ends. In nucleotides, the CDR3 is TGTGCCAGCTCACCAGGGGAAAGGTCCTACAATGAGCAGTTCTTC. It codes for CASSPGERSYNEQFF.

V gene TRBV5-1 combines with J gene TRBJ1-2; possibly TRBD1 for D (5 bases). CDR3 size: 14 residues. Germline values: CDR1 SGHRS, CDR2 YFSETQ. V gave up 0 bases and J gave up 4 bases, with 10 bases separating them. CDR3 in DNA: TGCGCCAGCAGCTTGGGTCAGGGATCCTATGGCTACACCTTC. It is translated as CASSLGQGSYGYTF. Based on the CDR3 plus reference TRBV5-1 and TRBJ1-2, the full variable domain is KAGVTQTPRYLIKTRGQQVTLSCSPISGHRSVSWYQQTPGQGLQFLFEYFSETQRNKGNFPGRFSGRQFSNSRSEMNVSTLELGDSALYLCASSLGQGSYGYTFGSGTRLTVV.

V and J are TRBV7-3 and TRBJ2-1; 8 bases align to TRBD2. Germline CDR1 and CDR2: SGHTA and FQGTGA. The V segment lost 5 bases and the J segment 6 bases; nucleotides outside the gene matches: 6. The length of the CDR3 is 14 residues. CDR3 loop: CASSPDGRVNEQFF. CDR3 sequence (DNA): TGTGCCAGCAGCCCAGACGGGAGGGTCAATGAGCAGTTCTTC.

The table lists this clone with a count of one. V usage is TRBV28 and J usage is TRBJ2-3, with 7 positions matching TRBD2. This CDR3 contains 15 residues. V shed 6 bases and J 0 bases; nucleotides not matched to a gene: 6. Germline V gene sequence: CDR1 MDHEN, CDR2 SYDVKM. CDR3 bases: TGTGCCAGCAGAACGGGGGGAGAAAGCACAGATACGCAGTATTTT. Protein product: CASRTGGESTDTQYF.

CDR3 nucleotides: TGCGCCAGCAGCTTGGCCTCTTGGGGCGGGAGCTCCTACGAGCAGTACTTC. As protein: CASSLASWGGSSYEQYF. V gene TRBV5-1 combines with J gene TRBJ2-7, with 7 bases lining up with TRBD2. Germline lookup yields CDR1 SGHRS and CDR2 YFSETQ. The ends lost 0 bases at V and 0 bases at J; junction bases unmatched: 9. The CDR3 length is 17 residues.

This clone occurred once. The chain links TRBV5-1 to TRBJ2-3; D may be TRBD2 (6 bases). CDR3 length equals 14 residues. Germline V gene lookup returns CDR1 SGHRS and CDR2 YFSETQ. Trimming took off 1 base at V and 1 base at J, with 7 bases between the two ends. The CDR3 loop reads CASSLPGGTDTQYF. The CDR3 DNA sequence: TGCGCCAGCAGCTTGCCGGGGGGCACAGATACGCAGTATTTT.

This clone was counted between two and nine times. The rearrangement uses TRBV5-1 and TRBJ2-6; D might be TRBD1 (6 bases). Germline lookup yields CDR1 SGHRS and CDR2 YFSETQ. The V gene lost 1 base and the J gene lost 4 bases, with 12 bases spanning the gap. The CDR3 totals 16 residues. The CDR3 here is CASSLLGAQGANVLTF. The CDR3 DNA follows: TGCGCCAGCAGCTTGCTGGGGGCGCAGGGGGCCAACGTCCTGACTTTC.

CDR3 sequence reads: CASSPLRQGRGEKLFF. The CDR3 nucleotides are TGTGCCAGCAGTCCCCTCCGACAGGGGAGGGGTGAAAAACTGTTTTTT. The chain recombines TRBV27 with TRBJ1-4, with 8 nucleotides matching TRBD1. Unmatched junction bases numbered 12, after V lost 5 bases and J lost 7 bases. The CDR3 covers 16 residues. Germline CDR1 MNHEY, CDR2 SMNVEV (reference sequence).

The chain is built from TRBV27 and TRBJ2-1; tentatively, D is TRBD2 (5 bases). Germline assignment: CDR1 MNHEY and CDR2 SMNVEV (reference sequence). The V gene lost 0 bases and the J gene lost 3 bases, with 18 bases spanning the gap. CDR3 length: 18 amino acids. For the CDR3, the DNA is TGTGCCAGCAGTTTATCCCACAAGGACGGGAACCGCTACAATGAGCAGTTCTTC. As protein: CASSLSHKDGNRYNEQFF.

The sample holds one count of this clone. V is TRBV28 and J is TRBJ2-7; TRBD2 agrees at 10 bases. Per the germline V gene, CDR1 is MDHEN and CDR2 is SYDVKM. This CDR3 comprises 13 residues. The V gene end was trimmed by 9 bases and the J gene end by 3 bases; junction bases not matched to a gene: 5. The CDR3 nucleotides read TGTGCCAGTCGATTAGCGGGAGGCTACGAGCAGTACTTC. This encodes CASRLAGGYEQYF.

As DNA, the CDR3 is TGTGCCAGCAGCTCGATAGCGGGATTCTACAATGAGCAGTTCTTC. Amino acid sequence: CASSSIAGFYNEQFF. The V and J genes are TRBV11-2 and TRBJ2-1, with TRBD2 identical over 8 bases. Unmatched junction bases numbered 5, after V lost 4 bases and J lost 3 bases. Germline CDR1 SGHAT, CDR2 FQNNGV. This CDR3 has 15 amino acids.

Only a few counts were recorded for this clone. The V and J genes are TRBV4-1 and TRBJ2-2; possible D gene TRBD2, 6 bases. CDR1 MGHRA and CDR2 YSYEKL come from the germline V gene. Trimming left V 1 base short and J 6 bases short, with 18 bases between. CDR3 length equals 17 residues. Here the CDR3 reads CASSQVFQRAYSGELFF. The CDR3 DNA follows: TGCGCCAGCAGCCAAGTGTTCCAGCGGGCATACTCCGGGGAGCTGTTTTTT.

The chain is built from TRBV5-1 and TRBJ1-6, with 7 bases matching TRBD1. The trim removed 4 bases at V and 12 bases at J, leaving 4 bases unmatched. Germline values: CDR1 SGHRS, CDR2 YFSETQ. The CDR3 length is 12 residues. The CDR3 spells CASSRRDRPLHF. Written as DNA, the CDR3 is TGCGCCAGCAGCCGCCGGGACAGACCCCTCCACTTT.

The chain uses TRBV19 and TRBJ2-1; TRBD2 matches 10 bases. The CDR3 loop spans 13 amino acids. Germline CDR1 LNHDA, CDR2 SQIVND (reference sequence). V shed 8 bases and J 9 bases; nucleotides not matched to a gene: 7. CDR3 in amino acids: CASSSGSGSEQFF. CDR3 in DNA: TGTGCCAGTTCTAGCGGGAGCGGTAGTGAGCAGTTCTTC.